This TCR beta chain was sequenced for a study of cytomegalovirus exposure and HLA in healthy donors. Findings of the study overall: Association of a missense DCLRE1C variant with TCR beta V- and J-gene trimming was reported in a later analysis.

Use of 60 Vbeta and 13 Jbeta primers characterized the PCR. Clones were sequenced by immunoSEQ multiplex PCR, and TCRdb holds only the in-frame ones, with some missing. The repertoire holds 120,000 or so clones, with about 8.6% as singletons. Comment on this clone: Its antigen is currently unknown.

Germline CDR1 is LNHDA and CDR2 is SQIVND (reference sequence). V lost 6 bases, J lost 0 bases, and 15 bases lay in between. This CDR3 region has 15 residues. Sequenced material: PBMCs. The sequence derives from a middle-aged woman in good health and CMV-seropositive. V is TRBV19 and J is TRBJ2-7; unclear D gene. In DNA, the CDR3 is TGTGCCAGTAGCACCCAAGGAGACGGCTCCTACGAGCAGTACTTC. This translates into CASSTQGDGSYEQYF.